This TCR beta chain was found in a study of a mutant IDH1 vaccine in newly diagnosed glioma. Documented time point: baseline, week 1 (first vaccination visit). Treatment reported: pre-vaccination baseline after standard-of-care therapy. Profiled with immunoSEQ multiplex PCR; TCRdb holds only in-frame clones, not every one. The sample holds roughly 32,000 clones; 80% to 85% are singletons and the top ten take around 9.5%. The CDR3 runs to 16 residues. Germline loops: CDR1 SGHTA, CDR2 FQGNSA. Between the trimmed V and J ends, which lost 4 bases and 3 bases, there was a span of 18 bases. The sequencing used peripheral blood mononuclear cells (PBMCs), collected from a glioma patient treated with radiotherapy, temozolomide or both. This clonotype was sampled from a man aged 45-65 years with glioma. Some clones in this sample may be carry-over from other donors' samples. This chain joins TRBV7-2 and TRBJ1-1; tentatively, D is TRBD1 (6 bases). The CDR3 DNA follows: TGTGCCAGCAGCTACAGGGTTTTAGATTCTGACACTGAAGCTTTCTTT. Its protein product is CASSYRVLDSDTEAFF.